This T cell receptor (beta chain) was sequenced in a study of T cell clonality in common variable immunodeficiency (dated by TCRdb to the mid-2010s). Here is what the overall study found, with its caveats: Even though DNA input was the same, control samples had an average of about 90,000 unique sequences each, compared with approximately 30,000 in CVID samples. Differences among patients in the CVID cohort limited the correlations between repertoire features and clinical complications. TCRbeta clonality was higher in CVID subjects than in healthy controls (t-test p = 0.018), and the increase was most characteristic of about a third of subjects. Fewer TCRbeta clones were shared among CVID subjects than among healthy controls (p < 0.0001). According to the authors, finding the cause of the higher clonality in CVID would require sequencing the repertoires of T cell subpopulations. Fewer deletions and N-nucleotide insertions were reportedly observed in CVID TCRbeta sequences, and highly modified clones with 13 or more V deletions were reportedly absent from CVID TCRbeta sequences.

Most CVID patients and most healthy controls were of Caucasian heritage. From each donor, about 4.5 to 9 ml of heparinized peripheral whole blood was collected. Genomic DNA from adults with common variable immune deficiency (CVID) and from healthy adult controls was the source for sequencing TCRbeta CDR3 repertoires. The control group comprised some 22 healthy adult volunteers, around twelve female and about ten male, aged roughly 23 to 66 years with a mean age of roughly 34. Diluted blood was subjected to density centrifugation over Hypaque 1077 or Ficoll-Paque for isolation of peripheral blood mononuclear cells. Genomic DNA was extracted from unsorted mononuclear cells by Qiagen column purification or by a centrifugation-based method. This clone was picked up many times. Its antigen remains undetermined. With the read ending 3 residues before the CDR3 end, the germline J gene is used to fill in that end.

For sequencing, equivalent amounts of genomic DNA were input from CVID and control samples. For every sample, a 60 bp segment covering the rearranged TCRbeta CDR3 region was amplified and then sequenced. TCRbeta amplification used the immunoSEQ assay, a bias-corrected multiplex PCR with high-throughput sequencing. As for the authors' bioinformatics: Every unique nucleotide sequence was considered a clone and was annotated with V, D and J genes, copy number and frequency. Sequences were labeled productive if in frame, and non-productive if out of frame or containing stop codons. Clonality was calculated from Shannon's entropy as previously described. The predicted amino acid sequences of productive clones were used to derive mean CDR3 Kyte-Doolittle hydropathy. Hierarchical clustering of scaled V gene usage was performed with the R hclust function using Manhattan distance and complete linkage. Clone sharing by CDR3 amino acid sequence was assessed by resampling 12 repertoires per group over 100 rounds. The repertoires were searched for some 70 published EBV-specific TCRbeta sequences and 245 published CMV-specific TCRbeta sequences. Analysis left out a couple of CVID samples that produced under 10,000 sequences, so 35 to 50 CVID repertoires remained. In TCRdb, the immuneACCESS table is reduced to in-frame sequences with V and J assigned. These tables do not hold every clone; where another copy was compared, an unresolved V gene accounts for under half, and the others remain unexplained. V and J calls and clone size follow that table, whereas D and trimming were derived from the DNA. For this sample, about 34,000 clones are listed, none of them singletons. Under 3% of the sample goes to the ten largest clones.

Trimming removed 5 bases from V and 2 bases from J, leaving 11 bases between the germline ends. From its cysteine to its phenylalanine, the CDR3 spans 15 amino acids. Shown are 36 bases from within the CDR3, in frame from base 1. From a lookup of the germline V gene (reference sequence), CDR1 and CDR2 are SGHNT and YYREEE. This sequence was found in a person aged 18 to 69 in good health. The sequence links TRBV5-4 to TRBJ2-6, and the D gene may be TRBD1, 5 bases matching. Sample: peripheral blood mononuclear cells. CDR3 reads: CASSSQGAGANVLTF. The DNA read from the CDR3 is TGTGCCAGCAGTTCGCAGGGCGCTGGGGCCAACGTC.